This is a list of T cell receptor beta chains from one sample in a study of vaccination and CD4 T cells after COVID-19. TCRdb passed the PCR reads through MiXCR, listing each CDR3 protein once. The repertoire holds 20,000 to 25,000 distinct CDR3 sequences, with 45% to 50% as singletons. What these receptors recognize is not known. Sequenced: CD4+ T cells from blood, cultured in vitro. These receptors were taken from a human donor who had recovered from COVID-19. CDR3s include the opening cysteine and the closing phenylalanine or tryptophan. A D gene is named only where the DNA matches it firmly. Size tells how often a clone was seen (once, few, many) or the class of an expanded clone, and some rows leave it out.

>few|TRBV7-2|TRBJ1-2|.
TGTGCCAGCAGCCCCGGGGGGGGGCTTTACGCCTATGGCTACACCTTC
CASSPGGGLYAYGYTF
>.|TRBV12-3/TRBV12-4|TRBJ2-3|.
TGTGCCAGCAGTTTAGGACCTTCCACAGATACGCAGTATTTT
CASSLGPSTDTQYF
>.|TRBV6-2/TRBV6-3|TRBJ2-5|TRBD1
TGTGCCAGCAGACCCACAGGGGCCGGAGAGACCCAGTACTTC
CASRPTGAGETQYF
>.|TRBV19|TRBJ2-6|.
TGTGCCAGTAGCTATAGGGTCTCTGGGGCCAACGTCCTGACTTTC
CASSYRVSGANVLTF
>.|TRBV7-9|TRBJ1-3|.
TGTGCCAGCAGCTCGGTCGCTGGAAACACCATATATTTT
CASSSVAGNTIYF
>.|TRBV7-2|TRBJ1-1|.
TGTGCCAGCAGCTTAGCGGGCATCGCCACTGAAGCTTTCTTT
CASSLAGIATEAFF
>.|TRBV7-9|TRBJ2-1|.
TGTGCCAGCAGCTTAGCGGGGGGTGCGGGCCCAGGCAATGAGCAGTTCTTC
CASSLAGGAGPGNEQFF
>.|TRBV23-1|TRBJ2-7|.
TGCGCCAGCAGTCATGAGCAGTACTTC
CASSHEQYF
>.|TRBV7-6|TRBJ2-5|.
TGTGCCAGCAGCTTAGAAGGGCCGGCAGGGGCCCTAGAGACCCAGTACTTC
CASSLEGPAGALETQYF
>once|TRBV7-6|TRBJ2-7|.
TGTGCCAGCAGCCCTAGGGGCTACGAGCAGTACTTC
CASSPRGYEQYF
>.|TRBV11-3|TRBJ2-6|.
TGTGCCGCAGCGGTTCCAGGCGCCTCTGGGGCCAACGTCCTGACTTTC
CAAAVPGASGANVLTF
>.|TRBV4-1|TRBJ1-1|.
TGCGCCAGCAGCCAAGATCGGGGGCTCAGGACTGAAGCTTTCTTT
CASSQDRGLRTEAFF
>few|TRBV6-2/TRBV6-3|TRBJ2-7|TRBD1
TGTGCCAGCTCACTGGGACAGATCTACGAGCAGTACTTC
CASSLGQIYEQYF
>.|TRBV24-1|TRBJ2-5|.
TGTGCCACCGGGGACGCGGCGGTAAGGGAGACCCAGTACTTC
CATGDAAVRETQYF
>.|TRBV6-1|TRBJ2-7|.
TGTGCCAGCAGTGACGGGAGTACCTACGAGCAGTACTTC
CASSDGSTYEQYF
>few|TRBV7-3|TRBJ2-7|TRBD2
TGTGCCAGCAGCCCTTCTAGCGGACCCTACGAGCAGTACTTC
CASSPSSGPYEQYF
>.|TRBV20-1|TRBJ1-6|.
TGCAGTGCTAGGAACGACGGGAGCTCCTATAATTCACCCCTCCACTTT
CSARNDGSSYNSPLHF
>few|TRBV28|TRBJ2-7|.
TGTGCCAGCAGCAAGACCGGGCACCCTGGCCACGAGCAGTACTTC
CASSKTGHPGHEQYF
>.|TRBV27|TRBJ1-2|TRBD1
TGTGCCAGCAGGCGGGACAGGGGGCGGTACTATGGCTACACCTTC
CASRRDRGRYYGYTF
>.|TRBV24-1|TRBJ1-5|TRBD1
TGTGCCACCAGTGATTCCGGACAGGGGGCTTTTCAGCCCCAGCATTTT
CATSDSGQGAFQPQHF
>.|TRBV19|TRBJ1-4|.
TGTGCCAGTAACCGGGGTCAGGGGAATGAAAAACTGTTTTTT
CASNRGQGNEKLFF
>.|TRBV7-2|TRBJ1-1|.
TGTGCCAGCAGCACCACCCCGTACGGGAACACTGAAGCTTTCTTT
CASSTTPYGNTEAFF
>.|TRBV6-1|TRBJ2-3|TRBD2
TGTGCCAGCAGCGTGCTAGCGGGAGGGGAGGGTACGCAGTATTTT
CASSVLAGGEGTQYF
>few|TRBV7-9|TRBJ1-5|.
TGTGCCAGCAGCTTTCGGGGGGCAGAGGCCCAGCATTTT
CASSFRGAEAQHF